One sample yielded the 5 T cell receptor beta chains listed below, sequenced in a study of CXCR3-negative and CXCR3-positive naive CD8 T cells (dated 2019 in TCRdb). Sequencing instrument: NextSeq 550. The Human TCR Profiling Kit (MiLaboratory) was used to prepare UMI-labeled 5' RACE TRB cDNA libraries. Through TCRdb reprocessing, the reads give one entry per CDR3 protein sequence; DNA is omitted. The sample table records 100,000 to 150,000 distinct CDR3 sequences. The ten largest clones represent nearly 0.5% of the sample. The sample comprised naive CXCR3- CD8+ T cells from blood. What this sample's cell subset or site label stands for: CD45RO-CCR7+CD27+CD95- naive CD8+ T cells lacking CXCR3 (TNR3-). The receptors come from a human donor in good health. Some clones in this sample may be carry-over from other donors' samples.

This chain's CDR3 is CASSQNNQSTGSSYNEQFF. This chain links TRBV14 with TRBJ2-1. The germline V gene has CDR1 SGHDN and CDR2 FVKESK. This CDR3 has 19 residues.

V and J are TRBV7-8 and TRBJ2-1; TCRdb selects TRBD2, and the lack of DNA leaves this call unchecked. This CDR3 region has 16 residues. Per the germline V gene, CDR1 is SGHVS and CDR2 is FQNEAQ. The CDR3 spells CASSLAGLAGYNEQFF.

This chain uses TRBV2 with TRBJ2-1; the TRBD1 assignment by TCRdb is unverifiable without DNA. The CDR3 runs to 14 residues. Germline V gene data show CDR1 as SNHLY and CDR2 as FYNNEI. The CDR3 is CASSAGPGVDEQFF.

CDR3 sequence reads: CATSRGASGFSEQYF. The rearrangement links TRBV15 to TRBJ2-7; the TCRdb D gene call, TRBD2, has no DNA to confirm it. Germline V gives CDR1 LNHNV, CDR2 YYDKDF (reference sequence). This CDR3 region has 15 residues.

The chain couples TRBV12-3 or TRBV12-4 to TRBJ2-7; TCRdb indicates TRBD2, and absent DNA this call remains unverified. The CDR3 is 13 residues long. The CDR3 is CASSLGPSGEQYF.